These 18 T cell receptor beta chains share one sample of origin, sequenced in a study of blood T cell repertoires in COVID-19. Generated by immunoSEQ multiplex PCR, the TCRdb table keeps only in-frame clones and is missing some. The repertoire holds roughly 160,000 clones, with around 80% as singletons. The sample consisted of PBMCs or T cells enriched from blood (not recorded which). These receptors were taken from a man aged 45-60 years who had recovered from COVID-19.

The V call is TRBV5-5, the J call TRBJ2-1, with 12 bases identical to TRBD2. Trimming removed 4 bases from V and 6 bases from J; junction bases left unmatched: 8. Germline CDR1 reads SGHKS; CDR2 reads YYEKEE (reference sequence). The CDR3 contains 16 residues. CDR3 residues: CASSIGLAGGLNEQFF. CDR3 DNA: TGTGCCAGCAGCATTGGCCTAGCGGGGGGGCTCAATGAGCAGTTCTTC.

This clone was counted a few times. The V call is TRBV4-2, the J call TRBJ2-1; D is perhaps TRBD1 (6 bases). The CDR3 loop spans 15 amino acids. V was shortened by 0 bases and J by 6 bases, with 12 bases between the two germline ends. Germline V gene sequence: CDR1 LGHNA, CDR2 YNFKEQ. CDR3 protein: CASSQDLGTINEQFF. The CDR3, as DNA: TGTGCCAGCAGCCAAGACTTGGGGACAATCAATGAGCAGTTCTTC.

This chain joins TRBV9 and TRBJ1-1; no clear D gene. The CDR3 is 13 amino acids. V dropped 0 bases and J dropped 1 base, with 4 bases sitting between them. Per germline, CDR1 SGDLS and CDR2 YYNGEE. The CDR3 spells CASSVVSNTEAFF. The CDR3 nucleotides read TGTGCCAGCAGCGTAGTCTCGAACACTGAAGCTTTCTTT.

The chain carries TRBV10-3 and TRBJ2-3; D not certain. CDR3 length equals 12 residues. The V end lost 3 bases, the J end lost 3 bases, and 4 bases lay between the germline ends. Germline-derived CDR1 and CDR2 are ENHRY and SYGVKD. CDR3 DNA: TGTGCCATCAGTGATAGAACAGATACGCAGTATTTT. It specifies CAISDRTDTQYF.

The chain links TRBV7-9 to TRBJ1-1, with D hard to call. CDR1 and CDR2 (germline): SEHNR, FQNEAQ (reference sequence). Trimming left V 4 bases short and J 0 bases short, with 9 bases between. There are 14 residues in the CDR3. CDR3 amino acids: CASSSSGMNTEAFF. In nucleotides, the CDR3 is TGTGCCAGCAGCTCATCGGGGATGAACACTGAAGCTTTCTTT.

This clone was counted between two and nine times. The chain couples TRBV7-6 to TRBJ2-7, with D possibly being TRBD1 (6 bases). This CDR3 region has 14 residues. V was clipped by 0 bases and J by 7 bases, with 13 bases between them. CDR1 is SGHVS, CDR2 FNYEAQ, per germline. This chain's CDR3 is CASSLATGLGEQYF. CDR3 coding DNA: TGTGCCAGCAGCTTAGCGACAGGTTTGGGGGAGCAGTACTTC.

The genes are TRBV5-1 and TRBJ1-1; D is ambiguous. The ends were cut back, 0 bases at V and 1 base at J, with 10 bases in the middle. Germline-derived CDR1 and CDR2 are SGHRS and YFSETQ. The CDR3 has 15 residues. CDR3 DNA sequence: TGCGCCAGCAGCTTGGGGTTGGGGAGGAACACTGAAGCTTTCTTT. It yields the protein CASSLGLGRNTEAFF.

In DNA, the CDR3 is TGTGCCAGCAGCTTGGACGCAAACCGGGGTGAGCAGTTCTTC. It is translated as CASSLDANRGEQFF. This sequence joins TRBV5-4 and TRBJ2-1; weak D call: TRBD2 (5 bases). CDR1 and CDR2 from the germline V gene are SGHNT and YYREEE (reference sequence). The CDR3 sequence is 14 residues long. The ends were cut back, 0 bases at V and 9 bases at J, with 13 bases in the middle.

The chain employs TRBV2 and TRBJ2-7, with 8 bases identical to TRBD1. CDR1 and CDR2 (germline): SNHLY, FYNNEI. V was pared by 6 bases and J by 0 bases, with 7 bases of the junction left unmatched. The CDR3 covers 15 residues. The CDR3 reads CASRPTGGISYEQYF. In nucleotides, the CDR3 is TGTGCCAGCAGGCCTACAGGGGGTATCTCCTACGAGCAGTACTTC.

This clone was picked up one time. The gene calls are TRBV19 and TRBJ1-2; 12 nucleotides line up with TRBD1. CDR1 LNHDA and CDR2 SQIVND come from the germline V gene (reference sequence). CDR3 size: 16 residues. V was pared by 6 bases and J by 8 bases, with 13 bases of the junction left unmatched. The CDR3 loop reads CASSPEGQGAPHGYTF. CDR3 DNA sequence: TGTGCCAGTAGCCCCGAGGGACAGGGGGCGCCGCACGGCTACACCTTC. Using reference TRBV19 and TRBJ1-2 for the parts outside the CDR3, the full variable domain is DGGITQSPKYLFRKEGQNVTLSCEQNLNHDAMYWYRQDPGQGLRLIYYSQIVNDFQKGDIAEGYSVSREKKESFPLTVTSAQKNPTAFYLCASSPEGQGAPHGYTFGSGTRLTVV.

The rearrangement links TRBV10-3 to TRBJ2-1; the match to TRBD2 covers 12 bases. V trimming: 2 bases; J trimming: 5 bases; junction bases outside the gene matches: 10. The CDR3 is 18 residues long. Germline CDR1 ENHRY, CDR2 SYGVKD. CDR3 nucleotides: TGTGCCATCAGTGAGAGGCTAGCGGGGGGGGCTTCCAACAATGAGCAGTTCTTC. Translated, it gives CAISERLAGGASNNEQFF.

This clone was seen ten or more times. The chain couples TRBV23-1 to TRBJ2-7; tentatively, D is TRBD1 (6 bases). TRBV23-1 falls under the ORF class, with uncertain function. V lost 4 bases, J lost 2 bases, and 15 bases lay in between. This CDR3 is built from 15 residues. In nucleotides, the CDR3 is TGCGCCAGCAGTCTACCGGGACATCCCGCCTACGAGCAGTACTTC. Its protein product is CASSLPGHPAYEQYF.

This CDR3 reads CASSLGGSSYNSPLHF. CDR3 DNA sequence: TGTGCCAGCAGCTTGGGAGGGAGCTCCTATAATTCACCCCTCCACTTT. The chain employs TRBV5-6 and TRBJ1-6; D not resolved. Germline V lookup: CDR1 SGHDT, CDR2 YYEEEE. V was trimmed by 0 bases and J by 0 bases, leaving 7 bases between them. This CDR3 comprises 16 residues. The variable domain in full, with the rest retrieved from reference TRBV5-6 and TRBJ1-6, is DAGVTQSPTHLIKTRGQQVTLRCSPKSGHDTVSWYQQALGQGPQFIFQYYEEEERQRGNFPDRFSGHQFPNYSSELNVNALLLGDSALYLCASSLGGSSYNSPLHFGNGTRLTVT.

V gene TRBV6-5 combines with J gene TRBJ1-2, with D perhaps TRBD1 (6 bases). With 0 bases removed from V and 3 bases from J, the gap between germline ends came to 14 bases. The CDR3 sequence is 16 residues long. Germline loops: CDR1 MNHEY, CDR2 SVGAGI. The CDR3 spells CASSYSGGRLDYGYTF. CDR3 DNA: TGTGCCAGCAGTTACTCTGGGGGCCGCCTTGACTATGGCTACACCTTC.

V and J are TRBV7-8 and TRBJ1-6; D not resolved. Germline CDR1 reads SGHVS; CDR2 reads FQNEAQ. The CDR3 has 15 amino acids. V was clipped by 1 base and J by 9 bases, with 13 bases between them. CDR3 sequence reads: CASSLVRSGSSPLHF. CDR3 in DNA: TGTGCCAGCAGCTTAGTGAGGTCGGGATCTTCACCCCTCCACTTT.

This clone was picked up one time. This chain links TRBV12-5 with TRBJ2-2; 8 bases agree with TRBD1. The CDR3 has 15 residues. The germline gives CDR1 LGHNT, CDR2 FRNRAP. Unmatched junction bases numbered 2, after V lost 1 base and J lost 4 bases. Here the CDR3 reads CASGLGQGSTGELFF. Written as DNA, the CDR3 is TGTGCTAGTGGTTTGGGACAGGGGAGCACCGGGGAGCTGTTTTTT.

The chain is built from TRBV10-1 and TRBJ2-1; the D is unclear. Trimming left V 5 bases short and J 3 bases short, with 5 bases between. Germline values: CDR1 WNHNN, CDR2 SYGVQD (reference sequence). There are 12 residues in the CDR3. CDR3 loop: CASSQNYNEQFF. The CDR3 region has the DNA TGCGCCAGCAGTCAGAACTACAATGAGCAGTTCTTC.

The V call is TRBV5-1, the J call TRBJ2-7; TRBD1 aligns across 8 bases. V was pared by 0 bases and J by 3 bases, with 2 bases of the junction left unmatched. This CDR3 is built from 14 residues. Germline CDR1 SGHRS, CDR2 YFSETQ. The CDR3 coding sequence is TGCGCCAGCAGCTTGGGGACAGGGTACTACGAGCAGTACTTC. Translation: CASSLGTGYYEQYF.